This record looks at one TCR beta chain sequence and its context. Its matching antigen is unknown. This sample is part of a study of T-cell memory formation after mild COVID-19. Study-level results: A balance of CD4 and CD8 characterized clones contracting day 15 to 85, whereas later expanders leaned CD4+. Prior to infection, memory already included some responding clones, suggesting cross-reactive memory joined.

The V end lost 3 bases, the J end lost 4 bases, and 15 bases lay between the germline ends. CDR3 length: 15 amino acids. Germline values: CDR1 SEHNR, CDR2 FQNEAQ (reference sequence). 5'RACE, which relied on constant-segment primers, yielded TCR alpha and TCR beta cDNA libraries carrying sample barcodes and UMIs. TCRdb recomputed calls from the 5' RACE reads with MiXCR, one row per CDR3 protein. The sample lists fewer than 700,000 distinct CDR3 sequences, about a fifth occurring once. Material: PBMCs or a T cell subset sorted from them (not recorded which). The receptor was derived from an adult woman who had mild COVID-19 (a few samples of this study predate the infection). Cell type and time point are not known. V and J are TRBV7-9 and TRBJ2-5; D is perhaps TRBD2 (6 bases). CDR3 region: CASSFGRGGPETQYF. CDR3 nucleotide sequence: TGTGCCAGCAGCTTCGGACGAGGAGGGCCAGAGACCCAGTACTTC.